This T cell receptor (beta chain) was identified in a study of T cells after yellow fever vaccination. General study results and limits: Post-booster reappearance was seen for most primary-vaccination clones (around 96% CD4, around 90% CD8). Though weaker, the secondary response peaked faster, on day 5 versus 15. Clonotype sharing between CD4 and CD8 compartments was small. Abundant contaminating clonotypes from the bulk population could appear in FACS-sorted repertoires.

Comments on this clonotype: The target antigen is unknown.

The V gene's germline CDR1 is SGHTS and CDR2 YDEGEE. This CDR3 has 13 amino acids. V shed 0 bases and J shed 9 bases, with 7 bases lying between them. TCRdb reprocessed the 5' RACE reads via MiXCR and lists one record per CDR3 protein. The sample contains hundreds of thousands of distinct CDR3 sequences, 10% to 15% of which appear only once. Sequenced here: PBMCs, sampled on the day of the yellow fever booster vaccination. The rearrangement links TRBV5-8 to TRBJ1-6, with D perhaps matching TRBD1 (5 bases). This clonotype originated in a man aged 25 to 40 who received the YFV17D yellow fever vaccine. CDR3 amino acids: CASSLVRGSPLHF. The DNA for the CDR3 is TGTGCCAGCAGCTTGGTGAGGGGTTCACCCCTCCACTTT.